Shown below are 25 T cell receptor beta chains from a single sample sequenced in a study of metastatic and nonmetastatic thyroid tumors. From the PCR reads, TCRdb re-called clones with MiXCR. The profile shows about 42,000 clones, 12% of them singletons. No treatment of any kind had been given to any patient before thyroid surgery. The sample taken for sequencing was blood. The receptors stem from a male donor with papillary thyroid cancer or a benign thyroid nodule (not recorded which). Some clones in this sample may be carry-over from other donors' samples.

The J gene is TRBJ1-5, the V gene TRBV19, with no clear D. This CDR3 is 14 amino acids long. V was clipped by 4 bases and J by 6 bases, with 13 bases between them. Germline V gives CDR1 LNHDA, CDR2 SQIVND (reference sequence). The CDR3 spells CASSKKGLTQPQHF. The CDR3 DNA reads as TGTGCCAGTAGTAAAAAAGGACTGACTCAGCCCCAGCATTTT.

This clone was observed at least ten times. The chain combines TRBV7-9 with TRBJ2-1, with D hard to call. Germline values: CDR1 SEHNR, CDR2 FQNEAQ (reference sequence). Trimming pared 5 bases from V and 3 bases from J, leaving 5 bases between. The CDR3 length is 12 residues. The DNA of the CDR3 is TGTGCCAGCAGCCCCCTCTACAATGAGCAGTTCTTC. The encoded protein is CASSPLYNEQFF.

This clone was detected only a few times. The chain employs TRBV9 and TRBJ2-1, with TRBD2 matching over 7 bases. CDR3 size: 18 residues. The ends lost 3 bases at V and 9 bases at J; junction bases unmatched: 21. Per the germline V gene, CDR1 is SGDLS and CDR2 is YYNGEE. The CDR3 reads CASSAGQTGGPQALEQFF. For the CDR3, the DNA is TGTGCCAGCAGCGCCGGACAAACGGGAGGCCCCCAGGCGCTTGAGCAGTTCTTC.

This clone has ten or more counts. The chain combines TRBV5-1 with TRBJ2-7; tentative D call: TRBD1 (5 bases). The germline V and J ends were trimmed by 4 bases and 2 bases, with 19 bases remaining between them. This CDR3 has 16 residues. From germline, CDR1 is SGHRS and CDR2 YFSETQ. The CDR3 bases are TGCGCCAGCAGCACCAATCAGGGCTTTTCTACCTACGAGCAGTACTTC. The encoded protein is CASSTNQGFSTYEQYF.

This clone was seen repeatedly, ten times or more. V gene TRBV7-2 combines with J gene TRBJ2-1; TRBD2 matches 13 bases. The junction had 4 bases not matched to a gene; V was cut back by 4 bases and J by 10 bases. CDR1 SGHTA and CDR2 FQGNSA come from the germline V gene. The CDR3 is 14 residues long. The CDR3 DNA reads TGTGCCAGCAGCTCGACTAGCGGGAGGATGGAGCAGTTCTTC. Protein sequence: CASSSTSGRMEQFF.

In regard to this clone: A much bigger clone sits one base away, suggesting this may be a read error. Other DNA sequences in this specimen translate into the identical CDR3. This chain uses TRBV30 with TRBJ2-3, with 7 bases fitting TRBD2. Per the germline V gene, CDR1 is GTSNPN and CDR2 is SVGIG (reference sequence). This CDR3 region has 14 residues. The V and J ends lost 4 bases and 1 base, in that order; junction bases with no gene match: 5. The CDR3 coding sequence is TGTGCCTGGACTGGGGACTATGGCACAGATACGCAGTATTTT. It is translated as CAWTGDYGTDTQYF.

This chain uses TRBV12-3 or TRBV12-4 with TRBJ1-2; 8 nucleotides line up with TRBD1. With V trimmed by 6 bases and J by 6 bases, 6 bases remained unmatched. This CDR3 comprises 13 residues. The CDR3 nucleotides read TGTGCCAGCAGCCGACAGGGGAACCATGGCTACACCTTC. It encodes CASSRQGNHGYTF.

At least ten counts were recorded for this clone. The chain is built from TRBV5-1 and TRBJ2-3; TRBD2 agrees at 8 bases. After removal of 4 bases from V and 6 bases from J, the junction contained 10 bases not matched to a gene. CDR1 and CDR2 (germline): SGHRS, YFSETQ. The CDR3 consists of 15 residues. In DNA form, the CDR3 reads TGCGCCAGCAGCCGAGGGACTAGTGATTACGATACGCAGTATTTT. Its translation is CASSRGTSDYDTQYF.

This clone appeared once. The chain has TRBV5-1 and TRBJ2-3; no clear D gene. Trimming stripped 3 bases from V and 11 bases from J, with 22 bases between. Germline assignment: CDR1 SGHRS and CDR2 YFSETQ. This CDR3 region has 15 residues. CDR3 nucleotide sequence: TGCGCCAGCAGCTATGGGTTGACTGGGGAATTTGGGCAGTATTTT. This codes for CASSYGLTGEFGQYF. The complete variable domain, with remaining parts taken from reference TRBV5-1 and TRBJ2-3, reads KAGVTQTPRYLIKTRGQQVTLSCSPISGHRSVSWYQQTPGQGLQFLFEYFSETQRNKGNFPGRFSGRQFSNSRSEMNVSTLELGDSALYLCASSYGLTGEFGQYFGPGTRLTVL.

This clone has a count of ten or more. The genes are TRBV5-1 and TRBJ2-3; D gene ambiguous. The V gene's germline CDR1 is SGHRS and CDR2 YFSETQ. The CDR3 loop spans 13 amino acids. V was clipped by 0 bases and J by 1 base, with 3 bases between them. The CDR3 DNA reads as TGCGCCAGCAGCTTGGCGGGCACAGATACGCAGTATTTT. Amino acids: CASSLAGTDTQYF.

As concerns this clone: A much larger clone sits a single nucleotide away, making a read error possible. As the CDR3 is not closed by the conserved phenylalanine or tryptophan, this likely results from a read error. The V gene is TRBV5-5, the J gene TRBJ1-3, with a tentative D call TRBD1 (6 bases). There are 15 residues in the CDR3. The V end was cut by 2 bases, the J end by 4 bases, with 13 bases between. Germline-derived CDR1 and CDR2 are SGHKS and YYEKEE (reference sequence). The CDR3 here is CASSLQTGRGNTIYS. For the CDR3, the DNA is TGTGCCAGCAGCTTACAAACAGGGCGGGGAAACACCATATATTCT.

This clone appeared many times. The chain joins TRBV28 to TRBJ1-5; TRBD1 agrees at 10 bases. With 9 bases clipped from V and 6 bases from J, the junction kept 8 bases outside the gene matches. Germline CDR1 is MDHEN and CDR2 is SYDVKM. The CDR3 is made up of 14 amino acids. CDR3 DNA: TGTGCCAGTGAGACAGGGGGCGCGTTTCAGCCCCAGCATTTT. It translates to CASETGGAFQPQHF.

About this clone: Just one base apart from a much larger clone, this may be a read error. The rearrangement joins TRBV11-2 to TRBJ2-1; D gene ambiguous. V lost 1 base and J lost 0, with 7 bases in between. CDR1 SGHAT and CDR2 FQNNGV come from the germline V gene. The CDR3 contains 15 residues. The CDR3 DNA reads as TGTGCCAGCAGCTTAGGCGTGGGCTCCTACAATGAGCAGTTCTTC. Protein sequence: CASSLGVGSYNEQFF. Together with reference TRBV11-2 and TRBJ2-1, the CDR3 gives the full variable domain: EAGVAQSPRYKIIEKRQSVAFWCNPISGHATLYWYQQILGQGPKLLIQFQNNGVVDDSQLPKDRFSAERLKGVDSTLKIQPAKLEDSAVYLCASSLGVGSYNEQFFGPGTRLTVL.

This clone has just a few counts. The J gene is TRBJ2-3, the V gene TRBV6-2 or TRBV6-3; D possibly corresponds to TRBD2 (6 bases). Trimming took off 6 bases at V and 2 bases at J, with 18 bases between the two ends. Germline CDR1 reads MNHEY; CDR2 reads SVGEGT. The CDR3 spans 16 residues. The CDR3 protein is CASSPWDSTTTDTQYF. The CDR3 DNA is TGTGCCAGCAGCCCCTGGGACTCCACGACCACAGATACGCAGTATTTT.

This clone was counted ten times or more. Other DNA sequences from this sample encode an identical CDR3 as well. The CDR3 DNA reads TGTGCCAGCAGCTCGAGGCTAGCGGGAGCCGCTGAGCAGTTCTTC. Translating gives CASSSRLAGAAEQFF. The chain combines TRBV7-8 with TRBJ2-1; 10 bases match TRBD2. The germline V gene encodes CDR1 SGHVS and CDR2 FQNEAQ. Germline trimming cut 4 bases from V and 9 bases from J; bases unmatched to any gene: 9. The CDR3 has 15 amino acids.

In this sample, this clone turned up many times. The rearrangement joins TRBV5-1 to TRBJ2-7; TRBD2 matches at 9 bases. V shed 4 bases and J 5 bases; nucleotides not matched to a gene: 13. The CDR3 is 16 amino acids. Germline V lookup: CDR1 SGHRS, CDR2 YFSETQ. The CDR3 is CASSQPDSGSVDEQYF. For the CDR3, the DNA is TGCGCCAGCAGCCAACCGGATAGCGGGAGCGTAGACGAGCAGTACTTC.

This clone was detected many times. V is TRBV28 and J is TRBJ2-1; 14 bases line up with TRBD2. The trim removed 6 bases at V and 8 bases at J, leaving 9 bases unmatched. Germline V lookup: CDR1 MDHEN, CDR2 SYDVKM. The CDR3 sequence is 16 residues long. The chain's CDR3 is CASSPEQGLAGDEQFF. The DNA for the CDR3 is TGTGCCAGCAGCCCGGAGCAGGGACTAGCGGGAGATGAGCAGTTCTTC.

Many counts were recorded for this clone. This rearrangement joins TRBV6-4 to TRBJ2-1; D may be TRBD1 (6 bases). The ends were cut back, 6 bases at V and 6 bases at J, with 18 bases in the middle. CDR3 length: 15 amino acids. CDR1 is MRHNA, CDR2 SNTAGT, per germline. CDR3 DNA: TGTGCCAGCAGCCTCGAGGCAGGGGTAGGCAATGAGCAGTTCTTC. Amino acid sequence: CASSLEAGVGNEQFF.

The chain has TRBV4-2 and TRBJ2-3; tentatively, D is TRBD2 (6 bases). Trimming removed 4 bases from V and 3 bases from J, with 20 bases in between. The CDR3 sequence is 17 residues long. Germline lookup yields CDR1 LGHNA and CDR2 YNFKEQ. This CDR3 is CASSRSGNTAGTDTQYF. The CDR3 coding sequence is TGTGCCAGCAGCCGGTCGGGAAACACCGCGGGAACAGATACGCAGTATTTT.

Ten or more counts support this clone. A much larger clonotype is one base distant, so this may be a read error. The V gene is TRBV12-3 or TRBV12-4, the J gene TRBJ1-1; no firm D call. The length of the CDR3 is 12 residues. V was trimmed by 3 bases and J by 3 bases, leaving 5 bases between them. The CDR3 bases are TGTGCCAGCAGTTTTTTGGACACTGAAGCTTTCTTT. It translates to CASSFLDTEAFF.

This clone was detected many times. This same CDR3 is encoded by further DNA sequences in the sample. The chain uses TRBV20-1 and TRBJ2-5; D is possibly TRBD2 (5 bases). Germline CDR1 and CDR2: DFQATT and SNEGSKA (reference sequence). The CDR3 has 13 residues. Trimming pared 5 bases from V and 5 bases from J, leaving 15 bases between. CDR3 bases: TGCAGTGCTTCGGCGGGCGGTAGCGAGACCCAGTACTTC. Translation gives CSASAGGSETQYF.

Many counts were recorded for this clone. The rearrangement joins TRBV4-3 to TRBJ2-7; TRBD1 aligns across 9 bases. Germline V gene sequence: CDR1 LGHNA, CDR2 YSLEER. The CDR3 is 16 residues long. V lost 0 bases to trimming and J lost 3 bases; unmatched junction nucleotides: 6. The CDR3 DNA is TGCGCCAGCAGCCAAGATGGGACAGGGCCTTTCTACGAGCAGTACTTC. Residues: CASSQDGTGPFYEQYF.

The chain joins TRBV14 to TRBJ2-5; no definite D call. CDR3 length: 16 residues. Germline CDR1 SGHDN, CDR2 FVKESK. Trimming took off 1 base at V and 1 base at J, with 13 bases between the two ends. The DNA for the CDR3 is TGTGCCAGCAGCCAAGTTGTGGCGTCGACCCAAGAGACCCAGTACTTC. This encodes CASSQVVASTQETQYF.

V usage is TRBV5-6 and J usage is TRBJ2-3, with 7 bases matching TRBD1. Germline-derived CDR1 and CDR2 are SGHDT and YYEEEE. The CDR3 has 16 amino acids. After removal of 4 bases from V and 1 base from J, the junction contained 9 bases not matched to a gene. The chain's CDR3 is CASSTRTGTGTDTQYF. CDR3 in DNA: TGTGCCAGCAGCACTCGGACAGGAACAGGCACAGATACGCAGTATTTT.

This clone was detected many times. The chain is built from TRBV10-1 and TRBJ1-2; the D gene is possibly TRBD1 (6 bases). CDR1 WNHNN and CDR2 SYGVQD come from the germline V gene (reference sequence). CDR3 size: 16 residues. Trimming pared 0 bases from V and 7 bases from J, leaving 18 bases between. CDR3: CASSESKRNRVFGYTF. In nucleotides, the CDR3 is TGCGCCAGCAGTGAGTCCAAGAGGAACAGGGTATTTGGCTACACCTTC.